The clone carrying this T cell receptor (beta chain) was seen more than once but under ten times. Its antigen is unknown. On average, the one heparinised blood draw given by each donor was approximately 100 mL. Germline-derived CDR1 and CDR2 are MNHNY and SVGAGI (reference sequence). The V and J ends lost 8 bases and 3 bases respectively, with 12 bases between them. The CDR3 loop spans 13 amino acids. The data originate from a study of beta chain features in type 1 diabetes. Findings and caveats of the study: TCRB CDR3 length was moderately but significantly reduced in all four CD4+ subsets of Type 1 diabetes patients.

Every isolated RNA sample was fully reverse transcribed, so sequencing captured expressed TCRB transcripts. Method: immunoSEQ multiplex PCR; TCRdb's copy keeps in-frame clones and lacks some. The sample yields 300,000 to 350,000 clones, roughly a tenth seen once. The chain joins TRBV6-6 to TRBJ2-3; no clear D gene. The TCR comes from a man aged 25-45 years with type 1 diabetes. The sample comprised central memory CD4+ T cells from blood. The CDR3 sequence: CASSRDTTDTQYF. The DNA of the CDR3 is TGTGCCAGCTCCCGAGACACTACAGATACGCAGTATTTT.